This T cell receptor (beta chain) was identified during a study of PD-1 blockade in mismatch repair-deficient tumors. About this clone itself: The antigen is undetermined.

The CDR3 totals 15 residues. CDR1 is SGHRS and CDR2 is YFSETQ in the germline V gene. The ends lost 4 bases at V and 1 base at J; junction bases unmatched: 4. Three pembrolizumab responders had their TCRs sequenced. Findings and caveats of the study: Tumor-resident clones, often absent from pretreatment blood, expanded after pembrolizumab and then contracted.

The assay was immunoSEQ multiplex PCR, and TCRdb's table has in-frame clones only and misses some. The repertoire holds more than 40,000 clones, with 65% to 85% as singletons. This sequence originates from an adult with mismatch repair-deficient cancer. Here the sequenced sample was peripheral blood, taken less than 21 weeks after starting pembrolizumab. The chain has TRBV5-1 and TRBJ2-1; 8 nucleotides align to TRBD2. In DNA form, the CDR3 reads TGCGCCAGCAGCCGTACTAGCGGTTCCTACAATGAGCAGTTCTTC. Residues: CASSRTSGSYNEQFF.